What follows is one T cell receptor (beta chain) and its context. Roughly 0.45 to 1 ug RNA was reverse transcribed with random hexamers. It was immunoSEQ multiplex PCR that amplified TCR beta CDR3 across 54 Vbeta and 13 Jbeta. TCRdb reanalysed the immunoSEQ multiplex PCR reads using MiXCR and keeps one entry per CDR3 protein. The sample lists 250,000 to 300,000 distinct CDR3 sequences; 65% to 90% were seen once. This sample is drawn from a study of CD8 T cells in Susac syndrome. The CDR3 runs to 13 residues. Germline CDR1 is SQVTM and CDR2 is ANQGSEA. V lost 2 bases to trimming and J lost 8 bases, with 15 bases between them.

Sequencing was performed on CD8+ T cells from PBMCs. This sequence was found in a human donor with multiple sclerosis. The rearrangement uses TRBV29-1 and TRBJ1-2, with a possible D match to TRBD1 (5 bases). This CDR3 reads CSVERGEGYGYTF. The CDR3 DNA sequence: TGCAGCGTTGAACGGGGCGAGGGTTACGGCTACACCTTC. Using reference TRBV29-1 and TRBJ1-2 for the parts outside the CDR3, the full variable domain is SAVISQKPSRDICQRGTSLTIQCQVDSQVTMMFWYRQQPGQSLTLIATANQGSEATYESGFVIDKFPISRPNLTFSTLTVSNMSPEDSSIYLCSVERGEGYGYTFGSGTRLTVV.